The source of this T cell receptor (beta chain) is a study of cytomegalovirus exposure and HLA in healthy donors. Study-wide results and caveats: The authors listed approximately 150 TCR beta chains as cytomegalovirus-associated. What was likely a sequencing artifact was a cluster of highly shared sequence variants. Many donors shared some public TCRs, even though most TCR sequences were rare.

V was shortened by 3 bases and J by 0 bases, with 9 bases between the two germline ends. The CDR3 has 15 residues. The germline gives CDR1 KGHSH, CDR2 LQKENI. The PCR employed 60 Vbeta primers together with 13 Jbeta primers. The repertoire was sequenced with immunoSEQ multiplex PCR; TCRdb's copy has only in-frame clones and lacks some. The table for this sample gives tens of thousands of clones. Healthy bone marrow donors formed the donor group. Turning to this clone: Its antigen remains unidentified.

This receptor was taken from a man between 50 and 59 years old in good health and CMV-seropositive. This chain links TRBV18 with TRBJ1-3; a possible D gene is TRBD1 (5 bases). Sequencing was done on a sample of PBMCs. The CDR3 bases are TGTGCCAGCTCACCGGGACTCGTCTCTGGAAACACCATATATTTT. It translates to CASSPGLVSGNTIYF. The complete variable domain, with remaining parts taken from reference TRBV18 and TRBJ1-3, reads NAGVMQNPRHLVRRRGQEARLRCSPMKGHSHVYWYRQLPEEGLKFMVYLQKENIIDESGMPKERFSAEFPKEGPSILRIQQVVRGDSAAYFCASSPGLVSGNTIYFGEGSWLTVV.